The rows below give T cell receptor beta chains drawn from one sample of a study of cytotoxic CD8 clonotypes in ibrutinib-treated CLL. The method was immunoSEQ multiplex PCR; TCRdb's version includes in-frame clones alone and lacks a portion of them. The sample yields some 300,000 clones, just under 80% seen once. Specimen: PBMCs, collected before ibrutinib treatment. These TCRs come from a human donor with chronic lymphocytic leukemia. The CDR3 runs from the conserved cysteine through the conserved F or W. A D gene is named only where the DNA matches it firmly. Clone size is stated in some rows and not others, as once, few, many or a class when expanded.

NA,NA,TRBV5-1,TRBJ1-4,CASSLWPGTDEKLFF,TGCGCCAGCAGCTTGTGGCCGGGGACGGACGAAAAACTGTTTTTT
NA,NA,TRBV7-9,TRBJ2-7,CASRGSHEQYF,TGTGCCAGCAGGGGTAGCCACGAGCAGTACTTC
once,TRBD1,TRBV7-2,TRBJ1-2,CASSLADRDGYTF,TGTGCCAGCAGCCTGGCGGACAGGGATGGCTACACCTTC
few,TRBD2,TRBV27,TRBJ2-1,CASSIGTSGDYNEQFF,TGTGCCAGCAGTATTGGGACTAGCGGAGACTACAATGAGCAGTTCTTC
NA,NA,TRBV4-3,TRBJ1-1,CASSLRQYAEAFF,TGCGCCAGCAGCCTAAGACAGTACGCTGAAGCTTTCTTT
NA,TRBD2,TRBV25-1,TRBJ2-1,CASSGTSAANEQFF,TGTGCCAGCAGCGGGACTAGTGCGGCCAATGAGCAGTTCTTC
NA,NA,TRBV27,TRBJ1-4,CASSLSFVGEKLFF,TGTGCCAGCAGTTTAAGTTTCGTGGGGGAAAAACTGTTTTTT
NA,NA,TRBV12-5,TRBJ1-5,CASGGAGINQPQHF,TGTGCTAGTGGCGGGGCAGGAATCAATCAGCCCCAGCATTTT
once,NA,TRBV19,TRBJ2-3,CASTPGALTDTQYF,TGTGCCAGTACCCCGGGGGCTCTTACAGATACGCAGTATTTT
few,NA,TRBV7-9,TRBJ1-1,CASKAGTANTEAFF,TGTGCCAGCAAGGCCGGGACCGCTAACACTGAAGCTTTCTTT
few,TRBD2,TRBV7-2,TRBJ2-7,CASSLSGASGSYEQYF,TGTGCCAGCAGCTTATCCGGCGCTAGCGGCTCCTACGAGCAGTACTTC
NA,TRBD1,TRBV7-9,TRBJ2-5,CASSSIRTDRVYQETQYF,TGTGCCAGCAGCTCAATCCGGACTGACAGGGTGTACCAAGAGACCCAGTACTTC
NA,TRBD1,TRBV5-1,TRBJ2-1,CASSLGQGVHDEQFF,TGCGCCAGCAGCTTGGGGCAGGGGGTTCACGATGAGCAGTTCTTC
NA,TRBD1,TRBV11-3,TRBJ2-7,CASSPGQETYEQYF,TGTGCCAGCAGCCCAGGACAGGAAACCTACGAGCAGTACTTC
NA,NA,TRBV6-5,TRBJ2-7,CATKYYEQYF,TGTGCCACTAAGTACTACGAGCAGTACTTC
NA,NA,TRBV4-3,TRBJ1-2,CASSQDFENGLVIEDGYTF,TGCGCCAGCAGCCAAGATTTTGAGAATGGTCTCGTGATAGAAGATGGCTACACCTTC
NA,NA,TRBV6-5,TRBJ1-1,CASSFGRNTEAFF,TGTGCCAGCAGTTTTGGCAGAAACACTGAAGCTTTCTTT
NA,NA,TRBV13,TRBJ2-7,CASSLTAGTYEQYF,TGTGCCAGCAGCTTGACAGCCGGAACCTACGAGCAGTACTTC
NA,NA,TRBV5-4,TRBJ2-7,CASSSQGGNPYEQYF,TGTGCCAGCAGCTCCCAGGGGGGGAACCCCTACGAGCAGTACTTC
NA,NA,TRBV2,TRBJ1-5,CASTLERGANQPQHF,TGTGCCAGCACCCTTGAAAGGGGTGCCAATCAGCCCCAGCATTTT
NA,TRBD2,TRBV19,TRBJ2-1,CARLPGLAGKEDYNEQFF,TGTGCCAGGCTCCCGGGACTAGCGGGAAAGGAAGACTACAATGAGCAGTTCTTC
few,NA,TRBV11-2,TRBJ2-5,CASSPIWGRGETQYF,TGTGCCAGCAGCCCCATCTGGGGCCGAGGAGAGACCCAGTACTTC
few,NA,TRBV19,TRBJ1-3,CASRPEVAAKSGNTIYF,TGTGCCAGTAGACCAGAGGTGGCAGCGAAGTCTGGAAACACCATATATTTT
NA,TRBD1,TRBV30,TRBJ1-2,CAWNLPGQGFGYTF,TGTGCCTGGAACCTACCGGGACAGGGTTTTGGCTACACCTTC
once,NA,TRBV7-2,TRBJ1-5,CASSLDPYSNQPQHF,TGTGCCAGCAGCTTAGATCCGTATAGCAATCAGCCCCAGCATTTT
NA,NA,TRBV19,TRBJ2-7,CASRDGPYEQYF,TGTGCCAGTAGGGACGGGCCCTACGAGCAGTACTTC
NA,NA,TRBV5-1,TRBJ2-5,CASSLSRETQYF,TGCGCCAGCAGCTTGTCTAGAGAGACCCAGTACTTC
few,TRBD1,TRBV30,TRBJ1-1,CAWIAGQGGKAFF,TGTGCCTGGATAGCTGGACAGGGAGGAAAAGCTTTCTTT
NA,NA,TRBV9,TRBJ2-3,CASRGEGRTDTQYF,TGTGCCAGCAGGGGAGAGGGGCGTACAGATACGCAGTATTTT
once,NA,TRBV2,TRBJ1-5,CASSEASNSNQPQHF,TGTGCCAGCAGTGAGGCAAGCAATAGCAATCAGCCCCAGCATTTT
once,NA,TRBV7-2,TRBJ2-1,CASNRGTYNEQFF,TGTGCCAGCAATAGGGGAACCTACAATGAGCAGTTCTTC
NA,TRBD2,TRBV4-3,TRBJ2-2,CASSLSGENTGELFF,TGCGCCAGCAGCCTTAGCGGGGAGAACACCGGGGAGCTGTTTTTT
NA,TRBD1,TRBV7-9,TRBJ1-2,CASSLDRGYHGYTF,TGTGCCAGCAGCCTGGACAGGGGATATCATGGCTACACCTTC
NA,TRBD2,TRBV9,TRBJ2-1,CASSVVAGVGNEQFF,TGTGCCAGCAGCGTAGTAGCGGGGGTTGGCAATGAGCAGTTCTTC
NA,NA,TRBV5-1,TRBJ2-5,CASSLTLPQETQYF,TGCGCCAGCAGCTTGACGCTGCCCCAAGAGACCCAGTACTTC
NA,NA,TRBV5-1,TRBJ2-1,CASSLARPLVVHSSYNEQFF,TGCGCCAGCAGCTTGGCCCGCCCCCTAGTAGTGCACAGCTCCTACAATGAGCAGTTCTTC
few,NA,TRBV7-2,TRBJ2-7,CASSLWRVDEQYF,TGTGCCAGCAGCTTATGGAGGGTCGACGAGCAGTACTTC
NA,TRBD1,TRBV18,TRBJ2-1,CASSPDRSSYNEQFF,TGTGCCAGCTCCCCGGACAGGAGCTCCTACAATGAGCAGTTCTTC
NA,NA,TRBV5-1,TRBJ2-3,CASSLTPIQEVKSDTQYF,TGCGCCAGCAGCTTGACCCCTATACAAGAAGTGAAGTCAGATACGCAGTATTTT
once,NA,TRBV27,TRBJ1-1,CASSLTMWTEAFF,TGTGCCAGCAGTTTGACTATGTGGACTGAAGCTTTCTTT
NA,TRBD2,TRBV4-1,TRBJ2-7,CASSQRSSGSYEQYF,TGCGCCAGCAGCCAGAGGAGTAGCGGGAGTTACGAGCAGTACTTC
NA,NA,TRBV12-5,TRBJ2-2,CASGLVSGGYTGELFF,TGTGCTAGTGGCCTGGTATCTGGAGGGTACACCGGGGAGCTGTTTTTT
NA,NA,TRBV7-2,TRBJ2-5,CASSFTINQETQYF,TGTGCCAGCAGCTTTACCATAAACCAAGAGACCCAGTACTTC
NA,NA,TRBV19,TRBJ1-5,CASSIIGTVANQPQHF,TGTGCCAGTAGTATTATCGGGACGGTGGCCAATCAGCCCCAGCATTTT
NA,NA,TRBV18,TRBJ2-2,CASSPRGQWNTGELFF,TGTGCCAGCTCACCACGCGGACAGTGGAACACCGGGGAGCTGTTTTTT
few,TRBD2,TRBV9,TRBJ2-1,CASSVGGLAGNEQFF,TGTGCCAGCAGCGTTGGGGGACTAGCGGGAAACGAGCAGTTCTTC
NA,TRBD1,TRBV5-1,TRBJ2-5,CASSYQGARETQYF,TGCGCCAGCAGCTACCAGGGGGCGCGTGAGACCCAGTACTTC
few,NA,TRBV10-1,TRBJ2-7,CASDKSSYEQYF,TGCGCCAGTGACAAGAGCTCCTACGAGCAGTACTTC
NA,NA,TRBV25-1,TRBJ1-2,CASRVDSGYGYTF,TGTGCCAGCAGGGTGGACAGTGGGTATGGCTACACCTTC
NA,TRBD2,TRBV7-7,TRBJ2-5,CASSLGGTDQETQYF,TGTGCCAGCAGCTTGGGAGGGACGGACCAAGAGACCCAGTACTTC
NA,NA,TRBV5-1,TRBJ2-1,CASSFGVRGGRDEQFF,TGCGCCAGCAGCTTCGGGGTGAGGGGCGGTCGGGATGAGCAGTTCTTC